The next 9 T cell receptor beta chains were all read from a single sample in a study of PD-1 blockade in classical Hodgkin lymphoma. TCRdb keeps only in-frame clones here, not all; method: immunoSEQ multiplex PCR. The data contain about 3,200 clones, roughly three quarters of them singletons. Time point indicated: newly diagnosed, previously untreated cHL patient sample. PBMCs, once thawed, yielded CD8+ T cells isolated by magnetic negative selection. Specimen: CD8+ T cells from blood. The receptors derive from a human donor with classical Hodgkin lymphoma.

V usage is TRBV2 and J usage is TRBJ2-3; D is unclear. CDR1 and CDR2 (germline): SNHLY, FYNNEI. The CDR3 loop spans 15 amino acids. V was clipped by 6 bases and J by 2 bases, with 15 bases between them. The DNA for the CDR3 is TGTGCCAGCAGCCACACGGACGGAGACACAGATACGCAGTATTTT. Translation gives CASSHTDGDTDTQYF.

In this sample, this clone turned up once. The gene calls are TRBV6-1 and TRBJ2-7; 7 bases align to TRBD2. Per germline, CDR1 MNHNS and CDR2 SASEGT. This CDR3 region has 15 residues. V shed 0 bases and J 4 bases; nucleotides not matched to a gene: 6. Written as DNA, the CDR3 is TGTGCCAGCAGTGAAGCGGGGGGGGGACTATACGAGCAGTACTTC. Translation gives CASSEAGGGLYEQYF.

The table lists this clone with a few counts. This chain uses TRBV6-1 with TRBJ2-5; perhaps D is TRBD1 or TRBD2 (5 bases each). This CDR3 is built from 15 residues. Trimming removed 0 bases from V and 1 base from J, with 9 bases in between. Germline lookup yields CDR1 MNHNS and CDR2 SASEGT. Here the CDR3 reads CASSEAAGSQETQYF. Here the CDR3 DNA reads TGTGCCAGCAGTGAAGCGGCAGGGAGCCAAGAGACCCAGTACTTC.

The chain couples TRBV27 to TRBJ2-3, with D perhaps TRBD1 (6 bases). This CDR3 comprises 14 residues. Germline values: CDR1 MNHEY, CDR2 SMNVEV (reference sequence). V was clipped by 4 bases and J by 0 bases, with 8 bases between them. The CDR3 DNA follows: TGTGCCAGCAGTTCAGGGGCGAGCACAGATACGCAGTATTTT. Its translation is CASSSGASTDTQYF.

J is TRBJ2-6 and V is TRBV5-5; D may be TRBD2 (6 bases). V shed 1 base and J shed 1 base, with 15 bases lying between them. CDR1 and CDR2 from the germline V gene are SGHKS and YYEKEE (reference sequence). The length of the CDR3 is 18 residues. The CDR3 sequence is CASSLSGEHPSGANVLTF. The CDR3, as DNA: TGTGCCAGCAGCTTGTCGGGGGAGCACCCATCTGGGGCCAACGTCCTGACTTTC.

This clone was seen a handful of times. The genes are TRBV7-9 and TRBJ1-2; 9 bases are shared with TRBD1. Germline loops: CDR1 SEHNR, CDR2 FQNEAQ (reference sequence). J lost 3 bases, V lost 5 bases, and 1 base had no gene match. This CDR3 is 13 amino acids long. The CDR3 DNA follows: TGTGCCAGCAGCGGACAGGGGCACTATGGCTACACCTTC. Its protein product is CASSGQGHYGYTF.

This clone is large in the sample. The gene calls are TRBV6-5 and TRBJ1-5; a weak D match, TRBD1 (5 bases). Trimming cost V 10 bases and J 2 bases, with 12 bases left between them. There are 13 residues in the CDR3. Germline V gives CDR1 MNHEY, CDR2 SVGAGI. CDR3 residues: CATQRGGNQPQHF. CDR3 bases: TGTGCCACCCAACGGGGGGGCAATCAGCCCCAGCATTTT.

The rearrangement joins TRBV6-4 to TRBJ2-3; 8 bases match TRBD2. Germline CDR1 MRHNA, CDR2 SNTAGT. Losses at the gene ends were 10 bases for V and 1 base for J; bases not matched to a gene: 10. There are 15 residues in the CDR3. CDR3 sequence (DNA): TGTGCCACCAAAGCGGCAGCGGGGGGCACAGATACGCAGTATTTT. It yields the protein CATKAAAGGTDTQYF.

This clone has a single count. The V call is TRBV7-9, the J call TRBJ1-2; tentatively, D is TRBD1 (6 bases). V lost 3 bases and J lost 6, with 20 bases in between. From germline, CDR1 is SEHNR and CDR2 FQNEAQ (reference sequence). This CDR3 has 16 amino acids. This CDR3 reads CASSLELGHSTDGYTF. The CDR3 region has the DNA TGTGCCAGCAGCTTGGAATTGGGACATTCGACGGATGGCTACACCTTC.